The rows below give T cell receptor beta chains drawn from one sample of a study of technical replicates of blood from four donors. Assay: immunoSEQ multiplex PCR; the TCRdb copy retains only in-frame clones and omits some. Among approximately 58,000 clones listed, approximately 86% were seen once. Specimen: PBMCs. The receptors shown here come from a human donor in good health. Some clones in this sample may be carry-over from other donors' samples. Both conserved end residues are part of each CDR3. Each record gives: D gene, J gene, CDR3 length, V gene, CDR3 DNA, CDR3 protein. The D gene is left open where the match is weak.

d_call: -
j_call: TRBJ2-7
cdr3_length: 13
v_call: TRBV9
cdr3_nt: TGTGCCAGCAACAGACCTCCGGCCTACGAGCAGTACTTC
cdr3_aa: CASNRPPAYEQYF

d_call: -
j_call: TRBJ2-1
cdr3_length: 15
v_call: TRBV6-5
cdr3_nt: TGTGCCAGCACCCCCCCGGGGAGCTCCTACAATGAGCAGTTCTTC
cdr3_aa: CASTPPGSSYNEQFF

d_call: -
j_call: TRBJ2-7
cdr3_length: 13
v_call: TRBV30
cdr3_nt: TGTGCCTGGGGGAGGAAGCCGCCCTACGAGCAGTACTTC
cdr3_aa: CAWGRKPPYEQYF

d_call: -
j_call: TRBJ2-1
cdr3_length: 14
v_call: TRBV29-1
cdr3_nt: TGCAGCGTTGGTTCCGGACTACCTTACAATGAGCAGTTCTTC
cdr3_aa: CSVGSGLPYNEQFF

d_call: -
j_call: TRBJ2-1
cdr3_length: 15
v_call: TRBV6-5
cdr3_nt: TGTGCCAGCAGTTCCACCCTGGCGAGCCGGGATGAGCAGTTCTTC
cdr3_aa: CASSSTLASRDEQFF

d_call: -
j_call: TRBJ2-1
cdr3_length: 14
v_call: TRBV7-2
cdr3_nt: TGTGCCAGCAGCTTAAGGTCAGGAAACAATGAGCAGTTCTTC
cdr3_aa: CASSLRSGNNEQFF

d_call: TRBD1
j_call: TRBJ1-5
cdr3_length: 14
v_call: TRBV2
cdr3_nt: TGTGCCAGCAGAGGGGGACAGAAAAATCAGCCCCAGCATTTT
cdr3_aa: CASRGGQKNQPQHF

d_call: TRBD2
j_call: TRBJ2-3
cdr3_length: 15
v_call: TRBV6-5
cdr3_nt: TGTGCCAGCAGTTACTCGGGAGGGATCACAGATACGCAGTATTTT
cdr3_aa: CASSYSGGITDTQYF

d_call: TRBD2
j_call: TRBJ2-3
cdr3_length: 15
v_call: TRBV5-4
cdr3_nt: TGTGCCAGCAGCATGGGAGGGACTAACACAGATACGCAGTATTTT
cdr3_aa: CASSMGGTNTDTQYF

d_call: -
j_call: TRBJ1-2
cdr3_length: 10
v_call: TRBV19
cdr3_nt: TGTGCCAGTACTGCAGGGTGGAACACCTTC
cdr3_aa: CASTAGWNTF

d_call: TRBD2
j_call: TRBJ2-1
cdr3_length: 14
v_call: TRBV29-1
cdr3_nt: TGCAGCGCAATACTAGCGGGAGGGCCCAATGAGCAGTTCTTC
cdr3_aa: CSAILAGGPNEQFF